Listed here are 25 T cell receptor beta chains from one sample, sequenced in a study of spatial heterogeneity in lung cancer. TCRdb reprocessed the 5' RACE reads via MiXCR and lists one record per CDR3 protein. The table includes about 94,000 distinct CDR3 sequences, around 19% detected once. Noted time point: blood at routine non-recurrence follow-up after resection. The material sequenced was PBMCs, taken at follow-up. Every receptor here comes from a male donor with early-stage non-small cell lung cancer.

Regarding this clonotype: A read error may produce the germline difference seen at one junction end. The chain couples TRBV7-2 to TRBJ1-5, with a weak D call TRBD1 (6 bases). The germline CDR1 and CDR2 sequences are SGHTA and FQGNSA. The CDR3 consists of 15 residues. The CDR3 is CASSSRTVGNQTQHF. The CDR3 DNA sequence: TGTGCCAGCAGCTCCCGGACAGTAGGTAATCAGACCCAGCATTTT.

This clonotype was detected only a few times. The chain uses TRBV6-5 and TRBJ1-1; 8 bases match TRBD1. V shed 5 bases, J shed 8 bases, and the junction held 10 bases outside the gene matches. CDR3 length: 14 amino acids. Germline lookup yields CDR1 MNHEY and CDR2 SVGAGI. CDR3 in DNA: TGTGCCAGCAGTACGCCGGGACAGGCACAAGAAGCTTTCTTT. Translating gives CASSTPGQAQEAFF.

The chain has TRBV5-1 and TRBJ1-4; a possible D gene is TRBD1 (5 bases). V lost 3 bases to trimming and J lost 5 bases, with 14 bases between them. This CDR3 has 15 amino acids. Per the germline V gene, CDR1 is SGHRS and CDR2 is YFSETQ. CDR3 sequence: CASSSLGTANEKLFF. CDR3 bases: TGCGCCAGCAGCTCCCTCGGGACCGCCAATGAAAAACTGTTTTTT.

The chain recombines TRBV3-1 with TRBJ1-4, with D maybe TRBD1 (6 bases). V gave up 4 bases and J gave up 8 bases, with 14 bases separating them. The CDR3 consists of 14 residues. Looked up from germline, CDR1 is LGHDT and CDR2 is YNNKEL (reference sequence). In DNA form, the CDR3 reads TGTGCCAGCAGCCGTAGGGGGGGAGGAGAAAAACTGTTTTTT. Residues: CASSRRGGGEKLFF.

In its sample, this clonotype was seen a few times. This chain uses TRBV18 with TRBJ1-1; no definite D call. The CDR3 has 14 residues. Germline CDR1 is KGHSH and CDR2 is LQKENI. V was clipped by 2 bases and J by 5 bases, with 12 bases between them. The CDR3 coding sequence is TGTGCCAGCTCACCAACGGGAAGGGAAACTGAAGCTTTCTTT. This gives the protein CASSPTGRETEAFF.

This clonotype has a handful of counts. This sequence joins TRBV6-6 and TRBJ1-4, with D unclear. Trimming left V 6 bases short and J 0 bases short, with 14 bases between. Germline CDR1 reads MNHNY; CDR2 reads SVGAGI (reference sequence). CDR3 size: 16 residues. The chain's CDR3 is CASRLAKGATNEKLFF. CDR3 in DNA: TGTGCCAGCAGGCTGGCCAAGGGAGCAACTAATGAAAAACTGTTTTTT.

The chain employs TRBV5-4 and TRBJ2-5, with D unresolved. CDR1 is SGHNT and CDR2 is YYREEE in the germline V gene (reference sequence). The ends were cut back, 0 bases at V and 7 bases at J, with 7 bases in the middle. This CDR3 spans 12 amino acids. The CDR3 DNA follows: TGTGCCAGCAGCTTGGACGCCGGGACCCAGTACTTC. Translating it yields CASSLDAGTQYF.

This clonotype was observed many times. The DNA for the CDR3 is TGCGCCAGCAGCTTAGGACAGGGTTATTACAATGAGCAGTTCTTC. Translation gives CASSLGQGYYNEQFF. This chain connects TRBV5-1 to TRBJ2-1, with 8 bases that match TRBD1. CDR3 size: 15 residues. The germline V gene encodes CDR1 SGHRS and CDR2 YFSETQ. The junction had 5 bases not matched to a gene; V was cut back by 2 bases and J by 4 bases.

This clonotype was seen only once. V is TRBV3-1 and J is TRBJ1-5; unclear D gene. This CDR3 spans 16 amino acids. V was clipped by 4 bases and J by 8 bases, with 21 bases between them. The germline CDR1 and CDR2 sequences are LGHDT and YNNKEL (reference sequence). CDR3 loop: CASSPHKAGAGEPQHF. The CDR3 DNA is TGTGCCAGCAGCCCACACAAAGCGGGTGCTGGGGAGCCCCAGCATTTT.

This chain connects TRBV7-2 to TRBJ1-6; no clear D. This CDR3 region has 12 residues. V was shortened by 2 bases and J by 7 bases, with 3 bases between the two germline ends. Germline values: CDR1 SGHTA, CDR2 FQGNSA. The chain's CDR3 is CASSLQNSPLHF. DNA for the CDR3: TGTGCCAGCAGCTTACAGAATTCACCCCTCCACTTT.

This sequence joins TRBV25-1 and TRBJ2-7, with no clear D. Germline CDR1 and CDR2: MGHDK and SYGVNS. V lost 3 bases and J 6 bases, leaving 12 bases between the germline ends. The CDR3 is 13 residues long. CDR3 in amino acids: CASSDPNGFEQYF. DNA for the CDR3: TGTGCCAGCAGTGACCCGAATGGGTTCGAGCAGTACTTC.

V gene TRBV4-1 combines with J gene TRBJ2-3; 9 bases map to TRBD2. Germline loops: CDR1 MGHRA, CDR2 YSYEKL. The CDR3 is 15 amino acids. V lost 8 bases to trimming and J lost 1 base; unmatched junction nucleotides: 7. Here the CDR3 DNA reads TGCGCCAGCCAACAACTAGCGGGTCGCACAGATACGCAGTATTTT. Translation: CASQQLAGRTDTQYF.

V gene TRBV25-1 combines with J gene TRBJ1-1, with no clear D. This CDR3 is built from 12 residues. V was cut by 6 bases and J by 1 base, with 6 bases left in between. Germline V CDR1 and CDR2: MGHDK, SYGVNS. Written as DNA, the CDR3 is TGTGCCAGCAGAGAAAAGAACACTGAAGCTTTCTTT. Its translation is CASREKNTEAFF.

There are many counts of this clonotype. This rearrangement joins TRBV6-5 to TRBJ1-1; no definite D call. CDR1 and CDR2 (germline): MNHEY, SVGAGI. V gave up 6 bases and J gave up 1 base, with 9 bases separating them. CDR3 size: 13 residues. The CDR3 loop is CASRLITNTEAFF. As DNA, the CDR3 is TGTGCCAGCAGGTTAATCACGAACACTGAAGCTTTCTTT.

This clonotype appeared a few times. The chain joins TRBV30 to TRBJ1-5; D remains unclear. V dropped 3 bases and J dropped 0 bases, with 9 bases sitting between them. The CDR3 runs to 14 residues. The germline V gene has CDR1 GTSNPN and CDR2 SVGIG (reference sequence). DNA of the CDR3: TGTGCCTGGAGGGGTCATGGTAGCAATCAGCCCCAGCATTTT. Translating gives CAWRGHGSNQPQHF.

In this sample, this clonotype turned up a few times. The chain carries TRBV10-1 and TRBJ1-1, with TRBD1 as a possible D gene (6 bases). The germline gives CDR1 WNHNN, CDR2 SYGVQD (reference sequence). The CDR3 totals 14 residues. V was clipped by 7 bases and J by 1 base, with 13 bases between them. CDR3 DNA: TGCGCCAGCACCCGGGACACATCGAACACTGAAGCTTTCTTT. This translates into CASTRDTSNTEAFF.

This clonotype was seen many times. The V gene is TRBV6-6, the J gene TRBJ2-1, with 8 bases aligning to TRBD2. This CDR3 contains 15 residues. Looked up from germline, CDR1 is MNHNY and CDR2 is SVGAGI (reference sequence). Trimming removed 6 bases from V and 1 base from J; junction bases left unmatched: 5. This chain's CDR3 is CASSRLASSYNEQFF. CDR3 sequence (DNA): TGTGCCAGCAGCCGACTAGCGAGTTCCTACAATGAGCAGTTCTTC.

This clonotype was counted between two and nine times. The rearrangement joins TRBV7-2 to TRBJ1-3; D is perhaps TRBD1 (5 bases). V was clipped by 1 base and J by 0 bases, with 10 bases between them. The germline V gene has CDR1 SGHTA and CDR2 FQGNSA. The CDR3 contains 16 residues. The CDR3 sequence is CASSLGQPSSGNTIYF. DNA for the CDR3: TGTGCCAGCAGCTTAGGACAGCCGAGCTCTGGAAACACCATATATTTT.

The chain joins TRBV29-1 to TRBJ1-3; TRBD1 matches 8 bases. This CDR3 comprises 13 residues. V lost 7 bases and J lost 1; bases outside the gene matches: 3. CDR1 and CDR2 (germline): SQVTM, ANQGSEA. CDR3 nucleotide sequence: TGCAGCGGCCGGACAGGGTCTGGAAACACCATATATTTT. Its protein is CSGRTGSGNTIYF.

This clonotype appeared a few times. CDR3 DNA sequence: TGCAGTTTGGGCTCCCGGGGCACTGAAGCTTTCTTT. Protein: CSLGSRGTEAFF. The J gene is TRBJ1-1, the V gene TRBV20-1; no firm D call. V lost 8 bases to trimming and J lost 4 bases, with 14 bases between them. The length of the CDR3 is 12 residues. Germline-derived CDR1 and CDR2 are DFQATT and SNEGSKA (reference sequence).

The V call is TRBV28, the J call TRBJ1-1; TRBD1 matches 9 bases. The CDR3 extends over 14 amino acids. CDR1 is MDHEN and CDR2 is SYDVKM in the germline V gene. J was trimmed by 4 bases and V by 7 bases; bases with no gene match: 7. The DNA of the CDR3 is TGTGCCAGCACCGAGAGACAGGGGGGCACTGAAGCTTTCTTT. Its translation is CASTERQGGTEAFF.

By its share, this clonotype is medium-sized. The chain recombines TRBV7-2 with TRBJ2-1; D possibly corresponds to TRBD1 (6 bases). Between the trimmed V and J ends, which lost 2 bases and 6 bases, there was a span of 11 bases. This CDR3 has 14 amino acids. Looked up from germline, CDR1 is SGHTA and CDR2 is FQGNSA. The CDR3 protein is CASSLIRGGNEQFF. Written as DNA, the CDR3 is TGTGCCAGCAGCTTAATCAGGGGCGGCAATGAGCAGTTCTTC.

V gene TRBV9 combines with J gene TRBJ2-2, with unresolved D. Germline values: CDR1 SGDLS, CDR2 YYNGEE. Trimming stripped 8 bases from V and 0 bases from J, with 11 bases between. The CDR3 runs 14 residues. CDR3 DNA sequence: TGTGCCAGTGGCCTCCAGTCGAACACCGGGGAGCTGTTTTTT. Translation gives CASGLQSNTGELFF.

At least ten counts were recorded for this clonotype. The rearrangement joins TRBV14 to TRBJ2-3; no clear D gene. V lost 1 base and J lost 2, with 16 bases in between. CDR1 and CDR2 from the germline V gene are SGHDN and FVKESK. The CDR3 is made up of 17 amino acids. The CDR3 reads CASSQGVKAINTDTQYF. CDR3 sequence (DNA): TGTGCCAGCAGCCAAGGTGTGAAGGCCATAAACACAGATACGCAGTATTTT.

The chain has TRBV19 and TRBJ2-2, with no clear D. The CDR3 has 13 residues. CDR1 and CDR2 (germline): LNHDA, SQIVND (reference sequence). V shed 8 bases and J shed 5 bases, with 12 bases lying between them. The CDR3 bases are TGTGCCAGTCGACGGTCAACGACCGGGGAGCTGTTTTTT. It specifies CASRRSTTGELFF.